This T cell receptor beta chain was captured in a study of PD-L1 blockade in urothelial cancer. The wider study: Timepoints chosen for blood analysis were 3 weeks (second dose) and 6 weeks after treatment start. Overall study results and limits: At the 3-week point, tumor-associated blood clones expanded more in durable-benefit patients.

Sample numbers ranged from 1 to 8 per patient, encompassing pretreatment and on-treatment collections. For this clone: The antigen is unknown.

The authors spiked synthetic TCR analog templates into each PCR. Produced via immunoSEQ multiplex PCR; TCRdb's table is partial and in-frame only. In the table there are 25,000 to 30,000 clones, about 88% of which are singletons. The sequencing used PBMCs, collected around atezolizumab (anti-PD-L1) treatment. The sequence derives from a man aged 50-60 years with urothelial cancer.

Here the CDR3 DNA reads TGCGCCAGCAGCTCTATGGATACGCAGTATTTT. Its protein is CASSSMDTQYF. The chain carries TRBV5-1 and TRBJ2-3; D ambiguous. V lost 3 bases and J lost 6, with 5 bases in between. The CDR3 covers 11 residues. The germline V gene encodes CDR1 SGHRS and CDR2 YFSETQ.